The clone carrying this T cell receptor beta chain was seen more than once but under ten times. Antigen unknown. Conversion of TCR transcripts into cDNA relied on 5'RACE template switching, which added a universal primer site and UMIs. TCRdb ran MiXCR on the 5' RACE reads and lists one entry per CDR3 protein. Seen here are 300,000 to 400,000 distinct CDR3 sequences, 8.7% observed once, and the top ten hold 15% to 20%. CDR3 size: 13 residues. Germline CDR1 and CDR2: SGHRS and YFSETQ. V lost 4 bases to trimming and J lost 6 bases, with 12 bases between them. The sample comes from a study of T cells after yellow fever vaccination. The wider study: Preparing low-cell-number fractions relied on SMART-Seq v4 Ultra Low Input. Broader study findings: FACS-sorted repertoires might harbor abundant contaminating clonotypes from the bulk population. Reappearing after the booster were most of the clones from primary vaccination (roughly 95% CD4, approximately 86% CD8).

The TCR sequence derives from a man between 18 and 35 years old who received the YFV17D yellow fever vaccine. The sample was PBMCs, taken on the day of the first yellow fever vaccination. This chain uses TRBV5-1 with TRBJ2-3; D is undetermined. The chain's CDR3 is CASSDTLADTQYF. CDR3 coding DNA: TGCGCCAGCAGCGACACACTCGCGGATACGCAGTATTTT.